The 5 T cell receptor beta chains below were found in one sample sequenced in a study of early T cells in non-severe SARS-CoV-2 infection. A single record per CDR3 protein comes from TCRdb applying MiXCR to the 5' RACE reads. The data hold under 80,000 distinct CDR3 sequences, with around 13% observed a single time. The sequencing input was whole blood. These receptors were obtained from an adult who was a healthcare worker with PCR-confirmed SARS-CoV-2 infection or an uninfected control (not recorded which).

In this sample, this clonotype turned up a few times. This sequence joins TRBV7-2 and TRBJ2-5; D tentatively reads TRBD1 or TRBD2 (6 bases each). The germline CDR1 and CDR2 sequences are SGHTA and FQGNSA. Trimming took off 1 base at V and 5 bases at J, with 17 bases between the two ends. The CDR3 loop spans 16 amino acids. CDR3 nucleotides: TGTGCCAGCAGCTTAGGGAAGGGCAGGGGAGGTGAGACCCAGTACTTC. Residues: CASSLGKGRGGETQYF.

In this sample, this clonotype turned up many times. The CDR3 sequence is CASSSLDRAGYEQYF. The CDR3 bases are TGTGCCAGCAGCTCCCTGGACAGGGCGGGATACGAGCAGTACTTC. The V and J genes are TRBV11-2 and TRBJ2-7, with 8 bases that match TRBD1. The CDR3 spans 15 residues. The trim removed 4 bases at V and 4 bases at J, leaving 9 bases unmatched. Germline CDR1 and CDR2: SGHAT and FQNNGV.

The rearrangement links TRBV6-5 to TRBJ2-2, with D possibly matching TRBD2 (6 bases). Germline CDR1 MNHEY, CDR2 SVGAGI. Trimming cost V 0 bases and J 3 bases, with 11 bases left between them. The CDR3 is made up of 16 amino acids. The CDR3 sequence: CASSYSAAGYTGELFF. DNA for the CDR3: TGTGCCAGCAGTTACTCAGCCGCGGGGTACACCGGGGAGCTGTTTTTT.

This chain joins TRBV6-5 and TRBJ2-3; 9 bases are a match to TRBD2. The germline V gene has CDR1 MNHEY and CDR2 SVGAGI. Trimming at V came to 0 bases and at J to 5 bases, leaving 9 bases not matched to a gene. The CDR3 runs to 17 residues. CDR3 protein: CASSYSVLAGSGDTQYF. The CDR3 region has the DNA TGTGCCAGCAGTTACTCGGTCCTAGCGGGGTCGGGAGATACGCAGTATTTT.

This clonotype was detected only once. V gene TRBV6-2 or TRBV6-3 combines with J gene TRBJ2-3, with TRBD2 identical over 9 bases. The germline V gene encodes CDR1 MNHEY and CDR2 SVGEGT. CDR3 length: 16 residues. The V segment lost 5 bases and the J segment 3 bases; nucleotides outside the gene matches: 9. The CDR3 protein is CASSGIIAGDTDTQYF. The CDR3, as DNA: TGTGCCAGCAGTGGGATCATAGCGGGGGATACAGATACGCAGTATTTT.